Following are 32 T cell receptor beta chains from one sample sequenced in a study of radiotherapy plus CTLA-4 blockade in lung cancer. TCRdb's copy holds only in-frame clones and misses some; the assay was immunoSEQ multiplex PCR. Altogether roughly 59,000 clones are present, around 74% being singletons, with the ten largest covering approximately 8.3%. Material: peripheral blood, obtained from a patient treated with radiotherapy plus ipilimumab. The receptor source for this set is a human donor with non-small cell lung cancer whose response to radiotherapy plus ipilimumab could not be evaluated.

The V gene is TRBV5-4, the J gene TRBJ1-1; a weak D match, TRBD1 (5 bases). In germline, CDR1 is SGHNT, CDR2 YYREEE (reference sequence). The V end lost 0 bases, the J end lost 4 bases, and 13 bases lay between the germline ends. The CDR3 is made up of 15 amino acids. CDR3 DNA: TGTGCCAGCAGCTTGGCCAATCAGGGTGCCACTGAAGCTTTCTTT. This gives the protein CASSLANQGATEAFF.

The chain joins TRBV9 to TRBJ2-1; the match to TRBD2 covers 9 bases. V lost 2 bases and J lost 9; bases outside the gene matches: 12. The germline V gene has CDR1 SGDLS and CDR2 YYNGEE. This CDR3 spans 16 amino acids. The CDR3 spells CASSVAASSGEGEQFF. DNA for the CDR3: TGTGCCAGCAGCGTGGCTGCGTCTAGCGGGGAGGGTGAGCAGTTCTTC.

This clone was observed a handful of times. The genes are TRBV4-3 and TRBJ1-2; 11 nucleotides align to TRBD1. In germline, CDR1 is LGHNA, CDR2 YSLEER. This CDR3 contains 16 residues. Unmatched junction bases numbered 7, after V lost 5 bases and J lost 2 bases. This CDR3 is CASSYGQGAANYGYTF. The CDR3 DNA reads TGCGCCAGCAGCTATGGACAGGGGGCGGCGAACTATGGCTACACCTTC.

The rearrangement uses TRBV5-4 and TRBJ2-1; 8 bases map to TRBD2. The CDR3 totals 16 residues. V shed 0 bases, J shed 7 bases, and the junction held 9 bases outside the gene matches. Looked up from germline, CDR1 is SGHNT and CDR2 is YYREEE (reference sequence). As DNA, the CDR3 is TGTGCCAGCAGCTTGGATACGGGAGGGCCCTGGAATGAGCAGTTCTTC. As protein: CASSLDTGGPWNEQFF.

The J gene is TRBJ1-2, the V gene TRBV11-2, with TRBD1 matching 7 bases. The ends lost 4 bases at V and 4 bases at J; junction bases unmatched: 6. CDR3 length equals 14 residues. CDR1 SGHAT and CDR2 FQNNGV come from the germline V gene. CDR3: CASSSRTGAYGYTF. CDR3 nucleotide sequence: TGTGCCAGCAGCTCTCGGACAGGCGCCTATGGCTACACCTTC.

The gene calls are TRBV9 and TRBJ1-2; the D gene is possibly TRBD1 (5 bases). The CDR3 covers 15 residues. Trimming took off 6 bases at V and 6 bases at J, with 21 bases between the two ends. Germline lookup yields CDR1 SGDLS and CDR2 YYNGEE. CDR3 in DNA: TGTGCCAGCACCGACGCCTTCTTACAGGTGAATGGCTACACCTTC. As protein: CASTDAFLQVNGYTF.

This clone was recorded only once. The gene calls are TRBV6-1 and TRBJ1-5; a weak D match, TRBD1 (6 bases). This CDR3 has 14 residues. Trimming removed 4 bases from V and 0 bases from J, with 7 bases in between. The germline gives CDR1 MNHNS, CDR2 SASEGT. For the CDR3, the DNA is TGTGCCAGCAGTGGACAGGCTAGCAATCAGCCCCAGCATTTT. Its translation is CASSGQASNQPQHF.

The chain recombines TRBV30 with TRBJ1-6, with D possibly matching TRBD1 (6 bases). Germline-derived CDR1 and CDR2 are GTSNPN and SVGIG (reference sequence). CDR3 size: 14 residues. With 4 bases removed from V and 9 bases from J, the gap between germline ends came to 16 bases. CDR3 residues: CAWTPNRVRSPLHF. The CDR3, as DNA: TGTGCCTGGACACCAAACAGGGTCCGTTCACCCCTCCACTTT.

The genes are TRBV28 and TRBJ1-2; weak D call: TRBD1 (6 bases). The germline gives CDR1 MDHEN, CDR2 SYDVKM. The CDR3 runs to 14 residues. The germline V and J ends were trimmed by 5 bases and 5 bases, with 15 bases remaining between them. CDR3 amino acids: CASSHDRFVYGYTF. DNA of the CDR3: TGTGCCAGCAGTCATGACAGGTTCGTTTATGGCTACACCTTC.

The V and J genes are TRBV27 and TRBJ1-1; D gene uncertain. The germline V and J ends were trimmed by 4 bases and 7 bases, with 7 bases remaining between them. Germline V gene lookup returns CDR1 MNHEY and CDR2 SMNVEV (reference sequence). CDR3 length: 11 residues. In DNA, the CDR3 is TGTGCCAGCAGTTCCCCGTATGAAGCTTTCTTT. It encodes CASSSPYEAFF.

The rearrangement uses TRBV5-4 and TRBJ2-3, with 15 bases aligning to TRBD2. The V and J ends lost 2 bases and 2 bases, in that order; junction bases with no gene match: 9. The CDR3 sequence is 19 residues long. Germline assignment: CDR1 SGHNT and CDR2 YYREEE (reference sequence). The CDR3 DNA reads TGTGCCAGCAGCTTCTCTGGACTAGCGGGAGGGCCGCCCACAGATACGCAGTATTTT. This translates into CASSFSGLAGGPPTDTQYF.

V is TRBV6-5 and J is TRBJ2-1, with TRBD2 matching over 14 bases. Germline V gene sequence: CDR1 MNHEY, CDR2 SVGAGI. The V gene end was trimmed by 2 bases and the J gene end by 8 bases; junction bases not matched to a gene: 2. The length of the CDR3 is 15 residues. CDR3 amino acids: CASSYGTSGSDEQFF. The CDR3 bases are TGTGCCAGCAGTTACGGGACTAGCGGGAGTGATGAGCAGTTCTTC.

The chain links TRBV7-2 to TRBJ2-1, with TRBD1 matching 10 bases. CDR1 is SGHTA, CDR2 FQGNSA, per germline. V dropped 5 bases and J dropped 7; count of bases not matched to a gene: 8. CDR3 length: 15 residues. The CDR3 DNA follows: TGTGCCAGCAGCCACGACAGGGGGCGAAGGAATGAGCAGTTCTTC. This codes for CASSHDRGRRNEQFF.

This clone was counted only a few times. Other DNA sequences of this sample code for an identical CDR3. The V call is TRBV2, the J call TRBJ2-7; possible D gene TRBD1, 5 bases. This CDR3 is 16 amino acids long. V lost 0 bases and J lost 1, with 13 bases in between. Germline assignment: CDR1 SNHLY and CDR2 FYNNEI. The CDR3 here is CASSEAGQGPSYEQYF. The CDR3 DNA reads TGTGCCAGCAGTGAAGCGGGGCAGGGCCCTTCCTACGAGCAGTACTTC.

This clone occurred a few times. The chain links TRBV9 to TRBJ1-1, with TRBD1 as a possible D gene (6 bases). Germline CDR1 is SGDLS and CDR2 is YYNGEE. The CDR3 is 15 residues long. The V end lost 0 bases, the J end lost 5 bases, and 14 bases lay between the germline ends. The CDR3 nucleotides are TGTGCCAGCAGCGTAGGGGGGGGCGGTGGGACTGAAGCTTTCTTT. Translated, it gives CASSVGGGGGTEAFF. Filled out from reference TRBV9 and TRBJ1-1, the complete variable domain reads DSGVTQTPKHLITATGQRVTLRCSPRSGDLSVYWYQQSLDQGLQFLIQYYNGEERAKGNILERFSAQQFPDLHSELNLSSLELGDSALYFCASSVGGGGGTEAFFGQGTRLTVV.

This clone was seen just once. This same CDR3 is encoded by further DNA sequences in the sample. The genes are TRBV4-3 and TRBJ1-1, with D possibly matching TRBD1 (6 bases). The CDR3 runs 18 residues. Per the germline V gene, CDR1 is LGHNA and CDR2 is YSLEER. Between the trimmed V and J ends, which lost 0 bases and 6 bases, there was a span of 23 bases. DNA for the CDR3: TGCGCCAGCAGCCAAGATCGATCCCTAACGGGGGGGGCTGCTGAAGCTTTCTTT. Translating gives CASSQDRSLTGGAAEAFF.

This clone has only one observation. V usage is TRBV5-1 and J usage is TRBJ1-1; D not resolved. This CDR3 comprises 13 residues. Between the trimmed V and J ends, which lost 0 bases and 8 bases, there was a span of 11 bases. From germline, CDR1 is SGHRS and CDR2 YFSETQ. Here the CDR3 reads CASSLANGEEAFF. CDR3 nucleotide sequence: TGCGCCAGCAGCTTGGCGAACGGGGAGGAAGCTTTCTTT.

V and J are TRBV11-3 and TRBJ2-5; 11 bases agree with TRBD2. Germline CDR1 is SGHNT and CDR2 is YENEEA. The V gene end was trimmed by 4 bases and the J gene end by 5 bases; junction bases not matched to a gene: 6. This CDR3 contains 15 residues. The CDR3 sequence: CASSSIAGGWETQYF. The CDR3 DNA reads as TGTGCCAGCAGCTCCATAGCGGGAGGGTGGGAGACCCAGTACTTC.

The chain uses TRBV29-1 and TRBJ2-1; D might be TRBD1 (6 bases). This CDR3 comprises 13 residues. Looked up from germline, CDR1 is SQVTM and CDR2 is ANQGSEA. V dropped 3 bases and J dropped 9 bases, with 15 bases sitting between them. CDR3 region: CSVESTGMGEQFF. CDR3 DNA sequence: TGCAGCGTTGAGTCCACAGGGATGGGTGAGCAGTTCTTC.

This clone was seen more than once but under ten times. The same CDR3 also results from other DNA sequences found in this sample. The chain couples TRBV2 to TRBJ1-1, with 7 nucleotides matching TRBD1. This CDR3 region has 13 residues. Germline V gene lookup returns CDR1 SNHLY and CDR2 FYNNEI. The V segment lost 4 bases and the J segment 2 bases; nucleotides outside the gene matches: 1. The chain's CDR3 is CASSGDSNTEAFF. DNA of the CDR3: TGTGCCAGCAGTGGGGACAGCAACACTGAAGCTTTCTTT.

The chain uses TRBV28 and TRBJ1-5; a possible D gene is TRBD1 (6 bases). The germline V and J ends were trimmed by 5 bases and 4 bases, with 12 bases remaining between them. This CDR3 spans 14 amino acids. Germline V CDR1 and CDR2: MDHEN, SYDVKM. The CDR3 DNA reads TGTGCCAGCAGTCTGACAGGAAATAATCAGCCCCAGCATTTT. It is translated as CASSLTGNNQPQHF.

The chain has TRBV5-5 and TRBJ2-6; 7 bases agree with TRBD1. The CDR3 is 17 amino acids. V lost 1 base and J lost 3; bases outside the gene matches: 7. CDR1 and CDR2 (germline): SGHKS, YYEKEE (reference sequence). CDR3 bases: TGTGCCAGCAGCTTGTTGGCAGGGGGTTATGGGGCCAACGTCCTGACTTTC. As protein: CASSLLAGGYGANVLTF.

This sequence joins TRBV4-2 and TRBJ2-3, with D unclear. Trimming took 0 bases from V and 2 from J, leaving 3 bases between them. Germline assignment: CDR1 LGHNA and CDR2 YNFKEQ. The CDR3 runs 13 residues. This CDR3 reads CASSQDITDTQYF. DNA of the CDR3: TGTGCCAGCAGCCAAGATATCACAGATACGCAGTATTTT.

This chain joins TRBV19 and TRBJ1-6; tentatively, D is TRBD1 (6 bases). V lost 3 bases and J lost 7, with 10 bases in between. Per the germline V gene, CDR1 is LNHDA and CDR2 is SQIVND (reference sequence). The CDR3 runs to 14 residues. CDR3 amino acids: CASSISGVNSPLHF. The DNA of the CDR3 is TGTGCCAGTAGTATTTCAGGGGTCAATTCACCCCTCCACTTT.

The gene calls are TRBV4-2 and TRBJ1-3; D might be TRBD1 (6 bases). The germline V and J ends were trimmed by 2 bases and 4 bases, with 18 bases remaining between them. CDR1 and CDR2 from the germline V gene are LGHNA and YNFKEQ. The CDR3 has 17 residues. The CDR3 spells CASSQWTDSKEGNTIYF. For the CDR3, the DNA is TGTGCCAGCAGCCAATGGACAGACTCCAAGGAGGGAAACACCATATATTTT.

This sequence joins TRBV6-5 and TRBJ1-1; D uncertain. V dropped 0 bases and J dropped 7 bases, with 15 bases sitting between them. CDR1 is MNHEY, CDR2 SVGAGI, per germline. This CDR3 spans 15 amino acids. The DNA for the CDR3 is TGTGCCAGCAGTTACTCGGTCGGGGTTTGGAGTGAAGCTTTCTTT. Protein: CASSYSVGVWSEAFF.

As concerns this clone: At one of its ends the junction is not consistent with the germline gene, which may arise from a read error. CDR3 region: CAASGQTNEKLFF. In nucleotides, the CDR3 is TGTGCCGCCAGCGGACAGACGAATGAAAAACTGTTTTTT. The rearrangement joins TRBV15 to TRBJ1-4; the D gene is possibly TRBD1 (6 bases). Germline assignment: CDR1 LNHNV and CDR2 YYDKDF (reference sequence). CDR3 length equals 13 residues.

The chain combines TRBV27 with TRBJ2-1, with 10 nucleotides matching TRBD2. The CDR3 runs to 16 residues. The V gene end was trimmed by 2 bases and the J gene end by 4 bases; junction bases not matched to a gene: 5. Germline V CDR1 and CDR2: MNHEY, SMNVEV (reference sequence). The chain's CDR3 is CASSLPGTSEYNEQFF. The CDR3 DNA reads TGTGCCAGCAGTTTACCCGGGACTAGCGAATACAATGAGCAGTTCTTC.

The rearrangement joins TRBV4-2 to TRBJ2-3, with 11 bases lining up with TRBD2. The V segment lost 0 bases and the J segment 4 bases; nucleotides outside the gene matches: 15. The CDR3 spans 20 residues. Per germline, CDR1 LGHNA and CDR2 YNFKEQ. CDR3 sequence: CASSQDPIRLAGGSADTQYF. CDR3 DNA sequence: TGTGCCAGCAGCCAAGACCCCATCAGGCTAGCGGGGGGTTCCGCAGATACGCAGTATTTT.

J is TRBJ1-3 and V is TRBV19; TRBD1 is a possible D gene (6 bases). V dropped 5 bases and J dropped 2 bases, with 19 bases sitting between them. The CDR3 sequence is 17 residues long. Germline loops: CDR1 LNHDA, CDR2 SQIVND (reference sequence). The CDR3 loop reads CASSPRTADATGNTIYF. The CDR3 region has the DNA TGTGCCAGTAGTCCTAGGACAGCCGATGCGACTGGAAACACCATATATTTT. Looking up the rest from reference TRBV19 and TRBJ1-3 gives the full variable domain: DGGITQSPKYLFRKEGQNVTLSCEQNLNHDAMYWYRQDPGQGLRLIYYSQIVNDFQKGDIAEGYSVSREKKESFPLTVTSAQKNPTAFYLCASSPRTADATGNTIYFGEGSWLTVV.

The chain has TRBV5-1 and TRBJ2-5; 9 positions match TRBD1. Germline V gene data show CDR1 as SGHRS and CDR2 as YFSETQ. CDR3 length: 15 amino acids. The V gene end was trimmed by 2 bases and the J gene end by 4 bases; junction bases not matched to a gene: 6. CDR3 nucleotide sequence: TGCGCCAGCAGCTTCGGACAGGGGAGTGGAGAGACCCAGTACTTC. Encoded protein: CASSFGQGSGETQYF.

For this clone: The same CDR3 is also encoded by other DNA sequences in this sample. The V gene is TRBV7-9, the J gene TRBJ1-5; D is ambiguous. The V and J ends lost 2 bases and 3 bases respectively, with 8 bases between them. This CDR3 has 14 residues. In germline, CDR1 is SEHNR, CDR2 FQNEAQ (reference sequence). CDR3 DNA: TGTGCCAGCAGCTTAACGGGAAACAATCAGCCCCAGCATTTT. Translation: CASSLTGNNQPQHF.